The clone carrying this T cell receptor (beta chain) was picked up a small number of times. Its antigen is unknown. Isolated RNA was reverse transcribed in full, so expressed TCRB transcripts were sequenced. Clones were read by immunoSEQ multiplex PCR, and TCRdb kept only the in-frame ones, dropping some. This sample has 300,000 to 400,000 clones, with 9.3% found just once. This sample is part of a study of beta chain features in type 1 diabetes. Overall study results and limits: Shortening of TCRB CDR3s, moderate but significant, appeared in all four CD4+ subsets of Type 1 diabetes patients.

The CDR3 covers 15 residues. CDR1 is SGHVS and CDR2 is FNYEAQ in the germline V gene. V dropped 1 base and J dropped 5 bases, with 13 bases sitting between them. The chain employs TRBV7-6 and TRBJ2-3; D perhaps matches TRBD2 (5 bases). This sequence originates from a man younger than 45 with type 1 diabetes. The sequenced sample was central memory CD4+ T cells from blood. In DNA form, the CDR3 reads TGTGCCAGCAGCTTAGATAGGACGGGGAGAGATACGCAGTATTTT. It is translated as CASSLDRTGRDTQYF.